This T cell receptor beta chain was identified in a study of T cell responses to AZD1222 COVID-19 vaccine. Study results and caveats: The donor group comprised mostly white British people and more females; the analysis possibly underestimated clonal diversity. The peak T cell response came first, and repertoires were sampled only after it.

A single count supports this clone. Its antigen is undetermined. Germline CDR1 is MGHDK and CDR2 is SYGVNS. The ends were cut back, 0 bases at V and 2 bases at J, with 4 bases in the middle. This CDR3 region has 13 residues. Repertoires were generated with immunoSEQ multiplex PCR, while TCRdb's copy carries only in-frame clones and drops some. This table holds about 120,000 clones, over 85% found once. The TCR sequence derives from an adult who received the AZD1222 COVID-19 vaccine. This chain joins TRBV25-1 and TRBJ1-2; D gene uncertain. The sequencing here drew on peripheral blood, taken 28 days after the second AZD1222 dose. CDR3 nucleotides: TGTGCCAGCAGTGAATATGAAAACTATGGCTACACCTTC. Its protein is CASSEYENYGYTF.